This is a list of T cell receptor beta chains from one sample in a study of preoperative IRX-2 immunotherapy in early breast cancer. Only in-frame clones appear in the TCRdb table, and some are missing; sequencing was by immunoSEQ multiplex PCR. There are around 88,000 clones in the sample; 75% to 90% occur only once, and roughly 1.9% lies in the top ten. Sequencing was performed on tumor tissue, taken after IRX-2 immunotherapy. Receptors originate from a human donor with breast cancer. CDR3s include the opening cysteine and the closing phenylalanine or tryptophan. D genes are given only for firm matches. Rows give clone size only sometimes, using once, few, many, or a class for an expanded clone.

TRBV19	-	15	TRBD1	TRBJ2-5	TGTGCCAGTGGCACCGGGCAGGGGGTCTCCGGGACCCAGTACTTC	CASGTGQGVSGTQYF
TRBV11-3	-	14	-	TRBJ1-1	TGTGCCAGCAGCTCAGGGACTTCGAGCACTGAAGCTTTCTTT	CASSSGTSSTEAFF
TRBV5-1	-	14	-	TRBJ1-3	TGCGCCAGCAGCTTCTCCGGGCGGGGAAACACCATATATTTT	CASSFSGRGNTIYF
TRBV10-2	-	13	TRBD1	TRBJ1-1	TGCGCCAGCACCGGGACAGGGACCACTGAAGCTTTCTTT	CASTGTGTTEAFF
TRBV10-1	-	11	-	TRBJ2-5	TGCGCCAGCTCCGACAGGCTAATCCAGTACTTC	CASSDRLIQYF
TRBV29-1	-	12	TRBD2	TRBJ2-1	TGCAGCGTGGCTAGCGGGTACAATGAGCAGTTCTTC	CSVASGYNEQFF
TRBV19	few	15	TRBD1	TRBJ1-2	TGTGCCACAACCAAACAGGGGGCGGTCAACTATGGCTACACCTTC	CATTKQGAVNYGYTF
TRBV5-1	-	14	-	TRBJ2-4	TGCGCCAGCAGTAGAGAGTTAGCCAAAAACATTCAGTACTTC	CASSRELAKNIQYF
TRBV29-1	-	12	-	TRBJ2-1	TGCAGCGTTGTGACGGACTACAATGAGCAGTTCTTC	CSVVTDYNEQFF
TRBV29-1	-	15	-	TRBJ1-2	TGCAGCGTCAATCGAGGGGAAACCGACGACTATGGCTACACCTTC	CSVNRGETDDYGYTF
TRBV5-1	-	14	-	TRBJ1-4	TGCGCCAGCAGCAATGCCGGGCCCGCGGGTGAACTGTTTTTT	CASSNAGPAGELFF
TRBV28	-	13	TRBD1	TRBJ1-1	TGTGCCAGCAACGTCCCGGGACAGACTGAAGCTTTCTTT	CASNVPGQTEAFF
TRBV18	-	16	TRBD1	TRBJ2-2	TGTGCCAGCTCCCCCACGGAAGGGACAGGGGCCGGGGAGCTGTTTTTT	CASSPTEGTGAGELFF
TRBV18	-	13	-	TRBJ1-2	TGTGCCAGCTCACCCCAGGACAGCTATGGCTACACCTTC	CASSPQDSYGYTF
TRBV6-7	-	13	-	TRBJ2-7	TGTGCCAGCAGTGAGATCGACGGATACGAGCAGTACTTC	CASSEIDGYEQYF
TRBV7-7	-	16	TRBD1	TRBJ2-3	TGTGCCAGCAGCTTAACTGGACAGGTGCGCACAGATACGCAGTATTTT	CASSLTGQVRTDTQYF
TRBV19	-	13	-	TRBJ2-2	TGTGCCAGTAGTATATGGGGATCAGGGGAGCTGTTTTTT	CASSIWGSGELFF
TRBV29-1	-	14	-	TRBJ2-7	TGCAGCGTTGAGCGGGACGGAAGCTCCTACGAGCAGTACTTC	CSVERDGSSYEQYF
TRBV28	-	15	TRBD1	TRBJ1-3	TGTGCCAGCAGTGGGCCCACAGGGGGAGGGAACACCATATATTTT	CASSGPTGGGNTIYF
TRBV28	-	14	-	TRBJ1-1	TGTGCCAGCAGGACCGGGACATATAACACTGAAGCTTTCTTT	CASRTGTYNTEAFF
TRBV28	-	12	-	TRBJ1-4	TGTGCCAGCAGCGGGGTGTATGAAAAACTGTTTTTT	CASSGVYEKLFF
TRBV7-1	few	14	-	TRBJ1-2	TGTGCCAGCAGCTTGGACCAGGGCGCCTATGGCTACACCTTC	CASSLDQGAYGYTF
TRBV28	-	13	-	TRBJ1-4	TGTGCCAGCAGTACAAACGGCCGGGAAAAACTGTTTTTT	CASSTNGREKLFF
TRBV7-8	once	14	-	TRBJ2-1	TGTGCCAGCAGCCGGGGACTCCCCGGAGATGAGCAGTTCTTC	CASSRGLPGDEQFF
TRBV6-4	few	11	-	TRBJ2-7	TGTGCCAGCAGTTACTCCGGCAGGTGGGACTTC	CASSYSGRWDF
TRBV28	-	12	-	TRBJ1-2	TGTGCCAGCAGTTTAAGGACAACTGGCTACACCTTC	CASSLRTTGYTF
TRBV19	-	13	-	TRBJ1-2	TGTGCCAGCACTCAAGGGGATACGGGGGGCTACACCTTC	CASTQGDTGGYTF
TRBV6-9	-	15	TRBD2	TRBJ2-2	TGTGCCAGCAGTAGAGCGGGGCGAGTCACCGGGGAGCTGTTTTTT	CASSRAGRVTGELFF
TRBV18	-	15	-	TRBJ1-1	TGTGCCAGCTCACCGGACGACGGGTTATTGGGTGAAGCTTTCTTT	CASSPDDGLLGEAFF
TRBV25-1	-	16	-	TRBJ2-3	TGTGCCAGCAGTGAAGTTGGCCGGACAGATACAGATACGCAGTATTTT	CASSEVGRTDTDTQYF
TRBV6-4	-	14	-	TRBJ1-1	TGTGCCAGCAGTTATGGTTGGGGTCGGTCTGAAGCTTTCTTT	CASSYGWGRSEAFF
TRBV29-1	-	12	-	TRBJ1-1	TGCAGCGTTGATGTGGGAGGAACTGAAGCTTTCTTT	CSVDVGGTEAFF
TRBV19	once	19	TRBD1	TRBJ2-6	TGTGCCAGTAGTATAGTCAGGGGACAGGGGAGTGCTGGAGCCAACGTCCTGACTTTC	CASSIVRGQGSAGANVLTF
TRBV6-7	-	17	TRBD1	TRBJ2-7	TGTGCCAGCAGTTACTCGACGGTCAGGACAGGGGGGTACGAGCAGTACTTC	CASSYSTVRTGGYEQYF
TRBV19	-	14	-	TRBJ1-5	TGTGCCAGTAGTACGGGGGTTGGGATCCAGCCCCAGCATTTT	CASSTGVGIQPQHF
TRBV18	once	15	TRBD1	TRBJ1-3	TGTGCCAGCTCACCTGGACAGGGATTTGGAAACACCATATATTTT	CASSPGQGFGNTIYF
TRBV19	-	14	-	TRBJ1-2	TGTGCCAGTAGTAAATATGACGGAGACTATGGCTACACCTTC	CASSKYDGDYGYTF
TRBV5-1	-	14	-	TRBJ1-6	TGCGCCAGCGATCTCACCGGAGGGGGTTCACCCCTCCACTTT	CASDLTGGGSPLHF
TRBV2	-	15	TRBD1	TRBJ2-3	TGTGCCAGCAGTGAACAGGGGGCCCTCACAGATACGCAGTATTTT	CASSEQGALTDTQYF
TRBV28	-	13	-	TRBJ1-3	TGTGCCAGCAGTTTCCCAGCATTGGACACCATATATTTT	CASSFPALDTIYF
TRBV6-8	-	14	TRBD2	TRBJ2-1	TGTGCCAGCAGTTTTGCGGGAGGGGTTGATGAGCAGTTCTTC	CASSFAGGVDEQFF
TRBV18	-	14	-	TRBJ1-4	TGTGCCAGCTCTGGACAGCTTGTAAGGGAAAAACTGTTTTTT	CASSGQLVREKLFF
TRBV11-3	few	14	-	TRBJ1-1	TGTGCCAGCAGCTTCCCGGGGAGAGGCACTGAAGCTTTCTTT	CASSFPGRGTEAFF
TRBV7-4	-	13	-	TRBJ2-5	TGTGCCAGCATCAAGAGGAGGGGCGAGACCCAGTACTTC	CASIKRRGETQYF
TRBV6-8	-	14	TRBD1	TRBJ1-2	TGTGCCAGCAGTGACCCGGGACAGGGGTATGGCTACACCTTC	CASSDPGQGYGYTF
TRBV1	-	17	-	TRBJ1-5	TGCGCCAGCAGCCAACAAAGGGACATTCCAAGCAATCAGCCCCAGCATTTT	CASSQQRDIPSNQPQHF